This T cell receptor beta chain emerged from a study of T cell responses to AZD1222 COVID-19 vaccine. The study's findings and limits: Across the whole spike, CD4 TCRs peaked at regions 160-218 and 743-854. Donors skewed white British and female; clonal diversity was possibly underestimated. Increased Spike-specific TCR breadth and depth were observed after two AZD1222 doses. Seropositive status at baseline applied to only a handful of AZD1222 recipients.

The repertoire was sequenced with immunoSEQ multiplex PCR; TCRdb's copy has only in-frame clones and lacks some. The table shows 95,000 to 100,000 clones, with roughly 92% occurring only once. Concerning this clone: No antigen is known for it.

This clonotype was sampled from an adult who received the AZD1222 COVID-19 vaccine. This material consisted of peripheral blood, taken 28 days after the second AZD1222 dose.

The chain's CDR3 is CATDTAYEQYF. In nucleotides, the CDR3 is TGTGCCACCGACACAGCCTACGAGCAGTACTTC. The chain links TRBV28 to TRBJ2-7; D is undetermined. The V and J ends lost 10 bases and 2 bases respectively, with 9 bases between them. In germline, CDR1 is MDHEN, CDR2 SYDVKM. The CDR3 extends over 11 amino acids.